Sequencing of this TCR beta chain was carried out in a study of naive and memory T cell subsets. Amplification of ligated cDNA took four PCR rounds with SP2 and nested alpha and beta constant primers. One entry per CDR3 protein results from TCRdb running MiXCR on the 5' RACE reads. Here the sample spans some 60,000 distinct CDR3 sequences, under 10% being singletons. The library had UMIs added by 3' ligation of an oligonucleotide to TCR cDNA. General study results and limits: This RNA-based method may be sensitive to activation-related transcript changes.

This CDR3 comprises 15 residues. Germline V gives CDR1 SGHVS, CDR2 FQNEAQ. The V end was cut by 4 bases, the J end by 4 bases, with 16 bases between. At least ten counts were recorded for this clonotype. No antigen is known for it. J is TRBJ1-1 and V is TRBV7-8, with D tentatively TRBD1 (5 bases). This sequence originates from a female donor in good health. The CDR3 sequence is CASSSLRGGVTEAFF. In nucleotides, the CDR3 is TGTGCCAGCAGCTCACTCCGTGGAGGGGTCACTGAAGCTTTCTTT.